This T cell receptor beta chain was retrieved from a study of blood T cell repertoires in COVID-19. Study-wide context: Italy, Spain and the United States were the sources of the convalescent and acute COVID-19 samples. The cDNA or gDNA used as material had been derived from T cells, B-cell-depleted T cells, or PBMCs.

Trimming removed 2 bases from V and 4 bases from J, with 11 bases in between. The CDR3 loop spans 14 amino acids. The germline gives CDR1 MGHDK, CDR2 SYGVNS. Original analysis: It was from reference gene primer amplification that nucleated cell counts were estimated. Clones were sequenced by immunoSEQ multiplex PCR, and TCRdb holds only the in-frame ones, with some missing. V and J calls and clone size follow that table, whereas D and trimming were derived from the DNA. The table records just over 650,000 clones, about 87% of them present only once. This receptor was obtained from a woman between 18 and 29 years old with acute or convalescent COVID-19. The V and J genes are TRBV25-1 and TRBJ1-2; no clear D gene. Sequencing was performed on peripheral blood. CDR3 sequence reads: CASSEGEGIYGYTF. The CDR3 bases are TGTGCCAGCAGTGAAGGGGAGGGTATCTATGGCTACACCTTC.